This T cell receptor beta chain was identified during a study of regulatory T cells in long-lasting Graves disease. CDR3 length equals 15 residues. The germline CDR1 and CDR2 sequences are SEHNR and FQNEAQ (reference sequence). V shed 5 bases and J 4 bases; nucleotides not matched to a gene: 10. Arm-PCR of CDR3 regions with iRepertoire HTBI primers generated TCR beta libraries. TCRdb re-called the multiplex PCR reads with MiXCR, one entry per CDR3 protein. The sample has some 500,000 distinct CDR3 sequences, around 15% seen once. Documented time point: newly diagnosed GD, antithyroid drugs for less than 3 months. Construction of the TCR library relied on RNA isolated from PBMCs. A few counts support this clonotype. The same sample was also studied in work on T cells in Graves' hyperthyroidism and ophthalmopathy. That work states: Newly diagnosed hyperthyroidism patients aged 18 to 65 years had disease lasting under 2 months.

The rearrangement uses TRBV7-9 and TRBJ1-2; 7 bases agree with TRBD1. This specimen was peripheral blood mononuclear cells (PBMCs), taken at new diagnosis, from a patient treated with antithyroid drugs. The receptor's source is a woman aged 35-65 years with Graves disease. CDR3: CASSALDRRGYGYTF. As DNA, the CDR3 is TGTGCCAGCAGCGCCCTGGACAGGCGCGGCTATGGCTACACCTTC. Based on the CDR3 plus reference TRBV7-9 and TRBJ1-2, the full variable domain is DTGVSQNPRHKITKRGQNVTFRCDPISEHNRLYWYRQTLGQGPEFLTYFQNEAQLEKSRLLSDRFSAERPKGSFSTLEIQRTEQGDSAMYLCASSALDRRGYGYTFGSGTRLTVV.